This TCR beta chain was obtained from a study of technical replicates of blood from a few donors. The table came from immunoSEQ multiplex PCR; TCRdb's copy has only in-frame clones and leaves some out. Here the sample spans around 95,000 clones, around 96% being singletons. Germline assignment: CDR1 MRHNA and CDR2 SNTAGT. Trimming stripped 4 bases from V and 4 bases from J, with 14 bases between. This CDR3 region has 15 residues. The chain is built from TRBV6-4 and TRBJ2-1; a weak D match, TRBD1 (5 bases). The TCR originated in a human donor in good health. Material for sequencing was T cells isolated from PBMCs. CDR3 loop: CASSGSRTSYNEQFF. CDR3 sequence (DNA): TGTGCCAGCAGTGGATCTCGGACAAGTTACAATGAGCAGTTCTTC.